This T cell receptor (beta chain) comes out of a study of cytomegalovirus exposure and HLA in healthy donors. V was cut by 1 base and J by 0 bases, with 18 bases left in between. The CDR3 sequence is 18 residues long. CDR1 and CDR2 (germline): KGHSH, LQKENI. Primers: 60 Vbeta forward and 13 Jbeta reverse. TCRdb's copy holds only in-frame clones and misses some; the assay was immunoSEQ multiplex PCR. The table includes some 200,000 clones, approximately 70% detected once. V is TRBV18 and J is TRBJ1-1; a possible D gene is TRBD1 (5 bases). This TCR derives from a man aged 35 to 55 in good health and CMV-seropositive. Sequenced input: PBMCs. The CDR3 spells CASSPLARRGTMNTEAFF. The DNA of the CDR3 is TGTGCCAGCTCACCACTGGCAAGACGGGGGACCATGAACACTGAAGCTTTCTTT.